This T cell receptor (beta chain) was obtained from a study of T cell changes during pregnancy in multiple sclerosis (dated by TCRdb to 2018 to 2020). For context, the study as a whole: The study looked at changes in the T cell repertoire across pregnancy in women with multiple sclerosis.

Note on this clone: Its antigen is unknown. Per-nucleotide qualities are absent, and no much larger clonotype sits a single base away.

Between the V and J ends, shortened by 8 bases and 8 bases respectively, the junction contains 18 bases. The CDR3 runs 13 residues from the cysteine to the phenylalanine. Only the CDR3 DNA stays, 39 bases, in frame from base 1. The germline V gene provides CDR1 LGHNA and CDR2 YSLEER. Library preparation was by the immunoSEQ multiplex PCR assay. TCRdb obtained this table from immuneACCESS and retained in-frame rearrangements with V and J assigned. These tables miss some clones; where compared with another copy, unresolved V genes account for less than half of the shortfall, and the remainder is unexplained. This sample lists some 30,000 clones; less than 90% were detected once. The top ten clonotypes cover about 7.3% of the sample.

This TCR was sampled from a female donor with multiple sclerosis, enrolled in a pregnancy study. In this chain, TRBV4-3 is recombined with TRBJ1-2, and possibly TRBD1, on 5 matching bases. Sample: CD8+ T cells from peripheral blood mononuclear cells, taken before pregnancy. The CDR3 in this case is CASSWNRLSGYTF. The nucleotide sequence is TGCGCCAGCTCCTGGAACAGGCTATCGGGCTACACCTTC.